The TCR beta chain described here comes from a study of T cell responses to AZD1222 COVID-19 vaccine. Findings and caveats of the study: After two AZD1222 doses, spike-specific TCR breadth and depth rose versus day 0. After the peak T cell response, and only then, were repertoires sampled.

The data were produced by immunoSEQ multiplex PCR, yet TCRdb's version contains in-frame clones alone and is incomplete. Of a few hundred thousand clones listed, just over 90% were seen once; the top ten hold around 0.57%. This clone was found once. What it binds is unknown. This CDR3 is built from 12 residues. V dropped 8 bases and J dropped 2 bases, with 10 bases sitting between them. The rearrangement links TRBV12-3 or TRBV12-4 to TRBJ2-7; perhaps D is TRBD1 or TRBD2 (5 bases each). The origin of this receptor is an adult in good health. The input for sequencing was peripheral blood, taken on day 0 of AZD1222 vaccination. The CDR3 spells CASRDRAYEQYF. Here the CDR3 DNA reads TGTGCCAGCCGGGACCGCGCCTACGAGCAGTACTTC.